This paragraph reports one TCR beta chain. The antigen remains unidentified. The DNA input per sorted-subset replicate PCR was 200 ng, corresponding to around 28,000 T cell genomes. This table comes from immunoSEQ multiplex PCR, and its TCRdb copy is limited to in-frame clones, with some not included. The sample yields more than 2 million clones, 93% seen once. The source of the sample is a study of shared clonotypes between healthy human individuals. Germline assignment: CDR1 ENHRY and CDR2 SYGVKD. This CDR3 has 16 amino acids. General study findings and limits: It was observed that 5% to 6.5% of naive CD4 clonotypes were shared across a handful of donors. Generally, naive subsets came out with larger estimated richness than memory subsets.

Naive CD8 cells lacked CD45RO and underwent positive selection for CCR7, leaving out terminally differentiated effector memory CD45RA+ cells. Everyone who donated was a Caucasian adult who lived in Nashville, Tennessee. Material: naive CD8+ T cells from PBMCs. The chain carries TRBV10-3 and TRBJ2-5, with D maybe TRBD2 (6 bases). Gene TRBJ2-7 matches the end of the DNA better, so the J call may be wrong. This sequence was found in a young man in good health. Some clones in this sample may be carry-over from other donors' samples. In DNA form, the CDR3 reads TGTGCCATCAGTGAGTCTGTAGCTAGCGCCTCCTACGAGCAGTACTTC. It is translated as CAISESVASASYEQYF.